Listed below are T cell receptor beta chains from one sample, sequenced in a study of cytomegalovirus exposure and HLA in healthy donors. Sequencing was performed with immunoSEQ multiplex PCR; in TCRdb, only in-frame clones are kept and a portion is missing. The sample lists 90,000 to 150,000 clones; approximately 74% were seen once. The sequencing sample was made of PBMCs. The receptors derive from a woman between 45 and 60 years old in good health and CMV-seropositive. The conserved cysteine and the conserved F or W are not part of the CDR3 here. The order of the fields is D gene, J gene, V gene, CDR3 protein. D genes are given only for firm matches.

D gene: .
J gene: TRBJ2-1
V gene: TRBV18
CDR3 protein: ASSRYNHNEQF

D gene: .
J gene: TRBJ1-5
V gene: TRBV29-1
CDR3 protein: SVSTGSGNQPQH

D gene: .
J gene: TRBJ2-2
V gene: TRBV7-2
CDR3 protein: ASSLGGLANTGELF

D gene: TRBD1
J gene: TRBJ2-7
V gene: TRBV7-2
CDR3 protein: ASSPTGGVGYEQY

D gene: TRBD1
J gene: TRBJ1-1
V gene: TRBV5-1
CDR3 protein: ASSPGQGTEAF

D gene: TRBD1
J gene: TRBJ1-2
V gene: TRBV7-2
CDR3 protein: ASTLRDSQNYGYT

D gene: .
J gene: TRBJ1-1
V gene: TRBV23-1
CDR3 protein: ASRLTADEVGPF

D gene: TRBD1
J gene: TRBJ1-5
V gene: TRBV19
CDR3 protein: ASSSGTGGMSNQPQH

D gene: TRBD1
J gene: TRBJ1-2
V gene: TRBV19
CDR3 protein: ASTPDRVGYGYT

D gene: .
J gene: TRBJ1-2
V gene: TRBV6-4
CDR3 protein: ASRKEGEEGYT

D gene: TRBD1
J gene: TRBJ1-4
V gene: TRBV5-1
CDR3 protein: ASSLSGGRGGEKLF

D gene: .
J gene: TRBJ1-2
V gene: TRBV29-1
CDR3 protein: SVEDLRLTFGYT